Listed here are 10 T cell receptor beta chains from one sample, sequenced in a study of Graves' ophthalmopathy and Graves' hyperthyroidism. Amplification of TCR beta CDR3 regions used RNA transcripts. The first-round RT-PCR employed HTBI primers together with the Qiagen OneStep RT-PCR kit. A multiplex PCR was then performed as the second round. TCRdb ran MiXCR on the multiplex PCR reads and lists one entry per CDR3 protein. Here the sample spans fewer than 350,000 distinct CDR3 sequences, 15% to 20% being singletons. Sequenced input: peripheral blood. The receptor source for this set is an adult man with Graves' ophthalmopathy.

Ten or more counts support this clonotype. The chain combines TRBV27 with TRBJ2-7, with D tentatively TRBD1 (6 bases). The germline CDR1 and CDR2 sequences are MNHEY and SMNVEV (reference sequence). Trimming pared 2 bases from V and 1 base from J, leaving 12 bases between. The CDR3 has 15 amino acids. The CDR3 is CASSLVGTLSYEQYF. DNA for the CDR3: TGTGCCAGCAGTTTAGTGGGGACACTATCCTACGAGCAGTACTTC.

The chain employs TRBV7-2 and TRBJ1-1; D is undetermined. The germline V gene has CDR1 SGHTA and CDR2 FQGNSA. With 6 bases removed from V and 4 bases from J, the gap between germline ends came to 18 bases. The CDR3 is 15 amino acids. Written as DNA, the CDR3 is TGTGCCAGCAGTGAAGCTTTAAGGTCGACCACTGAAGCTTTCTTT. It specifies CASSEALRSTTEAFF.

Ten or more counts support this clonotype. The chain is built from TRBV7-8 and TRBJ2-2; D may be TRBD1 or TRBD2 (5 bases each). This CDR3 has 18 residues. Deletions cut 3 bases from V and 6 bases from J, with 23 bases between. CDR1 and CDR2 from the germline V gene are SGHVS and FQNEAQ. The CDR3 loop reads CASSFWGPVWSPPGELFF. Here the CDR3 DNA reads TGTGCCAGCAGCTTTTGGGGACCGGTTTGGAGCCCCCCCGGGGAGCTGTTTTTT.

This clonotype was counted many times. The V call is TRBV30, the J call TRBJ2-7, with D possibly matching TRBD2 (5 bases). The germline gives CDR1 GTSNPN, CDR2 SVGIG (reference sequence). This CDR3 contains 13 residues. With 7 bases removed from V and 8 bases from J, the gap between germline ends came to 21 bases. The CDR3 loop reads CASRTVASRQQYF. DNA of the CDR3: TGTGCCTCCCGGACTGTTGCGTCGAGACAGCAGTACTTC.

This clonotype was observed many times. This chain connects TRBV7-2 to TRBJ1-2; D unclear. In germline, CDR1 is SGHTA, CDR2 FQGNSA. V was trimmed by 5 bases and J by 8 bases, leaving 12 bases between them. CDR3 size: 12 residues. CDR3 loop: CASSTQTRGYTF. CDR3 DNA: TGTGCCAGCAGCACACAGACTAGAGGCTACACCTTC.

This clonotype was counted at least ten times. The genes are TRBV6-2 or TRBV6-3 and TRBJ2-3; 9 bases align to TRBD2. The CDR3 loop spans 17 amino acids. CDR1 and CDR2 from the germline V gene are MNHEY and SVGEGT. Unmatched junction bases numbered 6, after V lost 0 bases and J lost 2 bases. In nucleotides, the CDR3 is TGTGCCAGCAGTTACTCAGGGCTAGCGGGGCTCACAGATACGCAGTATTTT. It specifies CASSYSGLAGLTDTQYF.

This clonotype was detected only a few times. V gene TRBV30 combines with J gene TRBJ1-3, with 7 bases aligning to TRBD1. V lost 5 bases and J lost 0; bases outside the gene matches: 7. The CDR3 runs to 15 residues. Germline lookup yields CDR1 GTSNPN and CDR2 SVGIG (reference sequence). This CDR3 reads CAWGTGANSGNTIYF. The CDR3 nucleotides are TGTGCCTGGGGTACAGGGGCCAACTCTGGAAACACCATATATTTT.

This clonotype was found many times. The chain carries TRBV11-2 and TRBJ1-1, with D maybe TRBD1 (6 bases). V gave up 8 bases and J gave up 4 bases, with 17 bases separating them. This CDR3 spans 14 amino acids. CDR1 and CDR2 (germline): SGHAT, FQNNGV. Here the CDR3 reads CASGPRGATTEAFF. The CDR3 DNA is TGTGCCAGCGGACCACGGGGGGCAACCACTGAAGCTTTCTTT. The variable domain in full, completed from reference TRBV11-2 and TRBJ1-1, reads EAGVAQSPRYKIIEKRQSVAFWCNPISGHATLYWYQQILGQGPKLLIQFQNNGVVDDSQLPKDRFSAERLKGVDSTLKIQPAKLEDSAVYLCASGPRGATTEAFFGQGTRLTVV.

The table lists this clonotype with many counts. V and J are TRBV7-8 and TRBJ2-5, with 10 bases lining up with TRBD1. The CDR3 contains 15 residues. The J segment lost 4 bases and the V segment lost 0 bases, leaving 2 bases of the junction unmatched. Per germline, CDR1 SGHVS and CDR2 FQNEAQ. The CDR3 spells CASSLATGGGETQYF. The DNA of the CDR3 is TGTGCCAGCAGCTTAGCGACAGGGGGCGGAGAGACCCAGTACTTC.

This clonotype was recorded at least ten times. The chain combines TRBV6-1 with TRBJ1-1, with 7 bases matching TRBD1. The trim removed 6 bases at V and 4 bases at J, leaving 8 bases unmatched. Germline V gene lookup returns CDR1 MNHNS and CDR2 SASEGT. The CDR3 is 14 amino acids. The CDR3 DNA follows: TGTGCCAGCAGATCCGGGACAGCGGGCACTGAAGCTTTCTTT. This translates into CASRSGTAGTEAFF.